This TCR beta chain was captured by sequencing in a study of naive and memory T cell subsets. There are 15 residues in the CDR3. The V end was cut by 4 bases, the J end by 2 bases, with 13 bases between. Per the germline V gene, CDR1 is LGHNA and CDR2 is YSLEER. An equimolar mix of two oligonucleotides served as the beta constant-region primer for TRBC1 and TRBC2. The ligated cDNA underwent four PCR rounds using SP2 and nested alpha and beta constant-region primers. The cDNA 3' end received a ligated single-stranded oligonucleotide carrying the SP2 primer and a 12-nucleotide UMI. MiXCR was run by TCRdb on the UMI-ligation and nested PCR reads, yielding one entry per CDR3 protein. The table shows about 18,000 distinct CDR3 sequences, with just over 8.5% occurring only once.

The receptor was derived from a human donor in good health. The chain couples TRBV4-3 to TRBJ2-3; possible D gene TRBD1, 6 bases. Sequenced sample: central memory CD8+ T cells from blood. The CDR3 region has the DNA TGCGCCAGCAGCCGCGAGACAGGTTACACAGATACGCAGTATTTT. Protein product: CASSRETGYTDTQYF.